These T cell receptor beta chains were read from a single sample in a study of OX40 agonist ivuxolimab in advanced cancers. Repertoires were generated with immunoSEQ multiplex PCR, while TCRdb's copy carries only in-frame clones and drops some. The data show tens of thousands of clones, with about four fifths seen just once and roughly 11% held by the top ten. The sequences come from CD4+ or CD8+ T cells sorted from blood, collected in a trial of the OX40 agonist ivuxolimab. These receptors all come from an adult with an advanced solid tumor such as melanoma, head and neck, liver or kidney cancer. CDR3s include the opening cysteine and the closing phenylalanine or tryptophan. D genes are given only for firm matches. Clone size is not always given. Where it is, it says once, few, many or a class for expanded clones.

TRBV11-2	TRBJ1-4	15	NA	NA	CASSPPGWIGEKLFF	TGTGCCAGCAGCCCCCCAGGCTGGATTGGAGAAAAACTGTTTTTT
TRBV5-1	TRBJ2-7	15	NA	NA	CASSLVGGESGEQYF	TGCGCCAGCAGCTTGGTAGGGGGGGAGTCAGGCGAGCAGTACTTC
TRBV28	TRBJ2-5	15	NA	NA	CASLGVGRRGETQYF	TGTGCCAGCCTGGGGGTGGGGCGGAGGGGCGAGACCCAGTACTTC
TRBV9	TRBJ1-4	15	NA	NA	CASSAPQDPGEKLFF	TGTGCCAGCAGCGCACCACAGGACCCGGGAGAAAAACTGTTTTTT
TRBV5-1	TRBJ2-7	14	NA	NA	CASSLPTTSSEQYF	TGCGCCAGCAGCTTACCGACAACGTCCTCCGAGCAGTACTTC
TRBV10-3	TRBJ1-5	15	NA	NA	CATLGTPNSNQPQHF	TGTGCCACCTTGGGGACGCCGAATAGCAATCAGCCCCAGCATTTT
TRBV6-6	TRBJ1-2	15	once	NA	CASSYSQEGGHGYTF	TGTGCCAGCAGTTACTCCCAGGAGGGGGGGCATGGCTACACCTTC
TRBV19	TRBJ1-5	18	few	NA	CASSIEGLQGYSNQPQHF	TGTGCCAGTAGTATCGAGGGTCTTCAGGGTTATAGCAATCAGCCCCAGCATTTT
TRBV21-1	TRBJ2-1	16	NA	NA	CASRSWLRLFYNEQFF	TGTGCCAGCAGGTCCTGGCTCCGTTTATTCTACAATGAGCAGTTCTTC
TRBV4-3	TRBJ2-1	17	NA	TRBD2	CASSQERPGGPMDEQFF	TGCGCCAGCAGCCAAGAACGACCGGGAGGGCCGATGGATGAGCAGTTCTTC
TRBV2	TRBJ1-3	13	few	NA	CASSGGSRNTIYF	TGTGCCAGCAGTGGGGGATCTAGGAACACCATATATTTT
TRBV7-8	TRBJ1-1	16	few	NA	CASSPIIGVVTAEAFF	TGTGCCAGCAGCCCCATTATAGGAGTCGTTACCGCTGAAGCTTTCTTT
TRBV18	TRBJ1-2	19	NA	NA	CASSPPSQGRGAGLYGYTF	TGTGCCAGCTCACCACCTTCCCAGGGCAGGGGAGCGGGTCTCTATGGCTACACCTTC
TRBV4-1	TRBJ2-6	17	NA	NA	CASSRPGTSSGANVLTF	TGCGCCAGCAGCCGTCCCGGGACAAGCTCTGGGGCCAACGTCCTGACTTTC
TRBV14	TRBJ2-5	13	NA	NA	CASSQGPKETQYF	TGTGCCAGCAGCCAAGGTCCGAAAGAGACCCAGTACTTC
TRBV6-6	TRBJ2-1	15	NA	NA	CASTYDSSSYNEQFF	TGTGCCAGCACTTACGACAGTAGCTCCTACAATGAGCAGTTCTTC
TRBV28	TRBJ2-3	15	NA	TRBD2	CASRESGSGTDTQYF	TGTGCCAGCAGGGAAAGCGGGAGTGGCACAGATACGCAGTATTTT
TRBV10-1	TRBJ2-3	23	NA	NA	CASSDPLGEARLRFVYGTDTQYF	TGCGCCAGCAGTGACCCCTTGGGGGAGGCCCGTTTACGGTTCGTTTACGGCACAGATACGCAGTATTTT
TRBV27	TRBJ2-7	15	few	TRBD1	CASSVTGGGSYEQYF	TGTGCCAGCAGTGTAACAGGGGGCGGCTCCTACGAGCAGTACTTC
TRBV13	TRBJ2-3	16	NA	TRBD1	CASRGAPGQGSATQYF	TGTGCCAGCAGAGGGGCCCCGGGACAGGGGAGCGCTACGCAGTATTTT
TRBV11-3	TRBJ2-1	16	NA	NA	CASSLELGGSYNEQFF	TGTGCCAGCAGCTTAGAGCTAGGAGGGTCCTACAATGAGCAGTTCTTC
TRBV7-8	TRBJ1-5	15	many	NA	CASSLEGHGLEPQHF	TGTGCCAGCAGCTTAGAAGGACACGGACTTGAGCCCCAGCATTTT
TRBV4-1	TRBJ2-5	16	NA	NA	CASSQGWGLLGETQYF	TGCGCCAGCAGCCAAGGGTGGGGGCTCCTGGGGGAGACCCAGTACTTC
TRBV19	TRBJ1-1	13	NA	NA	CAVGSEWNTEAFF	TGTGCCGTGGGCAGTGAATGGAACACTGAAGCTTTCTTT
TRBV5-1	TRBJ2-2	16	NA	NA	CASSLSGNSNTGELFF	TGCGCCAGCAGCTTGTCGGGCAACTCGAACACCGGGGAGCTGTTTTTT